This passage covers 32 T cell receptor beta chains from one sample sequenced in a study of cytomegalovirus exposure and HLA in healthy donors. PCR primers comprised 60 Vbeta and 13 Jbeta primers. Profiled with immunoSEQ multiplex PCR; TCRdb holds only in-frame clones, not every one. This listing includes 90,000 to 130,000 clones. The sequenced sample was PBMCs. These TCRs come from a man aged 40-55 years in good health and CMV-seropositive.

The chain has TRBV5-1 and TRBJ1-5; D is unresolved. Trimming removed 0 bases from V and 13 bases from J, with 14 bases in between. CDR3 size: 13 residues. Germline V lookup: CDR1 SGHRS, CDR2 YFSETQ. DNA of the CDR3: TGCGCCAGCAGCTTGGAGCCCCGGGAACCTCAGCATTTT. Residues: CASSLEPREPQHF.

V and J are TRBV5-1 and TRBJ2-3; 10 bases line up with TRBD2. Germline lookup yields CDR1 SGHRS and CDR2 YFSETQ. This CDR3 has 15 amino acids. V shed 1 base and J 4 bases; nucleotides not matched to a gene: 3. The CDR3 nucleotides are TGCGCCAGCAGCTTGACTAGCGGGGTGGCAGATACGCAGTATTTT. Translation gives CASSLTSGVADTQYF.

The chain couples TRBV15 to TRBJ2-5, with 9 bases lining up with TRBD1. Germline-derived CDR1 and CDR2 are LNHNV and YYDKDF (reference sequence). CDR3 length: 15 amino acids. The trim removed 0 bases at V and 7 bases at J, leaving 6 bases unmatched. The CDR3 protein is CATSRDGTGRGTQYF. CDR3 bases: TGTGCCACCAGCAGAGATGGGACAGGGAGAGGGACCCAGTACTTC.

The chain links TRBV6-6 to TRBJ2-1, with a weak D call TRBD2 (7 bases). The CDR3 is made up of 15 amino acids. The V gene's germline CDR1 is MNHNY and CDR2 SVGAGI (reference sequence). The V end lost 1 base, the J end lost 8 bases, and 15 bases lay between the germline ends. The CDR3 spells CASSYWRGRGDEQFF. CDR3 nucleotides: TGTGCCAGCAGTTACTGGCGGGGGCGAGGGGATGAGCAGTTCTTC.

The chain employs TRBV9 and TRBJ2-1, with D maybe TRBD1 (5 bases). CDR1 is SGDLS and CDR2 is YYNGEE in the germline V gene. V dropped 0 bases and J dropped 8 bases, with 9 bases sitting between them. The CDR3 length is 13 residues. The CDR3 nucleotides read TGTGCCAGCAGCGTAGTAGTGGGGCATGAGCAGTTCTTC. Its translation is CASSVVVGHEQFF. The variable domain in full, with the rest retrieved from reference TRBV9 and TRBJ2-1, is DSGVTQTPKHLITATGQRVTLRCSPRSGDLSVYWYQQSLDQGLQFLIQYYNGEERAKGNILERFSAQQFPDLHSELNLSSLELGDSALYFCASSVVVGHEQFFGPGTRLTVL.

The V and J genes are TRBV25-1 and TRBJ2-1; the match to TRBD2 covers 7 bases. From germline, CDR1 is MGHDK and CDR2 SYGVNS. J gave up 8 bases and V 6 bases, and 10 bases lay outside the gene matches. The CDR3 has 14 residues. The CDR3 reads CASRGERDFDEQFF. CDR3 in DNA: TGTGCCAGCAGAGGGGAGCGGGATTTTGATGAGCAGTTCTTC.

V usage is TRBV4-3 and J usage is TRBJ2-1; weak D call: TRBD1 (5 bases). Germline V CDR1 and CDR2: LGHNA, YSLEER. This CDR3 region has 17 residues. V was clipped by 5 bases and J by 0 bases, with 17 bases between them. The DNA of the CDR3 is TGCGCCAGCAGCACCTGGCAAGGGGCGGCCTCCTACAATGAGCAGTTCTTC. This encodes CASSTWQGAASYNEQFF.

This chain joins TRBV5-1 and TRBJ2-2, with TRBD2 matching 7 bases. The trim removed 5 bases at V and 6 bases at J, leaving 7 bases unmatched. Per germline, CDR1 SGHRS and CDR2 YFSETQ. This CDR3 has 14 residues. The CDR3 DNA is TGCGCCAGCAGTTACGGGAGGATTGCCGGGGAGCTGTTTTTT. Protein: CASSYGRIAGELFF.

The chain is built from TRBV19 and TRBJ2-5; perhaps TRBD1 as D (6 bases). The germline V and J ends were trimmed by 3 bases and 1 base, with 21 bases remaining between them. This CDR3 is built from 18 residues. Germline CDR1 reads LNHDA; CDR2 reads SQIVND (reference sequence). This CDR3 reads CASSISGRSGVFQETQYF. The CDR3, as DNA: TGTGCCAGTAGTATTTCAGGGCGGTCAGGGGTATTCCAAGAGACCCAGTACTTC.

Remarks on this clone: This sample also contains other DNA sequences that code for the same CDR3. CDR3 nucleotide sequence: TGTGCCAGCAGCCTCGGGGAATATACCGGGGAGCTGTTTTTT. As protein: CASSLGEYTGELFF. This chain links TRBV5-6 with TRBJ2-2; possibly TRBD2 for D (5 bases). This CDR3 is 14 amino acids long. V lost 4 bases and J lost 5, with 12 bases in between. Germline V gives CDR1 SGHDT, CDR2 YYEEEE.

V gene TRBV6-5 combines with J gene TRBJ1-2; 9 bases are shared with TRBD1. V lost 2 bases to trimming and J lost 6 bases; unmatched junction nucleotides: 4. This CDR3 spans 14 amino acids. The V gene's germline CDR1 is MNHEY and CDR2 SVGAGI. CDR3 amino acids: CASSYLDRGDGYTF. The CDR3, as DNA: TGTGCCAGCAGTTACCTGGACAGGGGAGATGGCTACACCTTC.

This chain uses TRBV9 with TRBJ1-3; the D gene is possibly TRBD1 (5 bases). The CDR3 covers 16 residues. CDR1 is SGDLS, CDR2 YYNGEE, per germline. Trimming stripped 1 base from V and 0 bases from J, with 11 bases between. The CDR3 loop reads CASSVFDSSSGNTIYF. The CDR3 DNA is TGTGCCAGCAGCGTATTCGACAGTAGCTCTGGAAACACCATATATTTT. Drawing the rest from reference TRBV9 and TRBJ1-3, the complete variable domain is DSGVTQTPKHLITATGQRVTLRCSPRSGDLSVYWYQQSLDQGLQFLIQYYNGEERAKGNILERFSAQQFPDLHSELNLSSLELGDSALYFCASSVFDSSSGNTIYFGEGSWLTVV.

V is TRBV25-1 and J is TRBJ2-3; D uncertain. Per germline, CDR1 MGHDK and CDR2 SYGVNS. This CDR3 is 14 amino acids long. V was cut by 4 bases and J by 2 bases, with 10 bases left in between. CDR3 in amino acids: CASSANPSTDTQYF. The CDR3 DNA reads TGTGCCAGCAGTGCAAATCCATCCACAGATACGCAGTATTTT.

This chain links TRBV7-6 with TRBJ2-1; a weak D match, TRBD2 (5 bases). The CDR3 totals 15 residues. Germline assignment: CDR1 SGHVS and CDR2 FNYEAQ. V lost 1 base and J 6 bases, leaving 13 bases between the germline ends. The CDR3 spells CASSLDWTRGNEQFF. CDR3 in DNA: TGTGCCAGCAGCTTAGACTGGACCCGGGGCAATGAGCAGTTCTTC.

As DNA, the CDR3 is TGTGCCAGCAGCCCCCGGAGGGAGTCCTACAATGAGCAGTTCTTC. It specifies CASSPRRESYNEQFF. The chain carries TRBV11-2 and TRBJ2-1, with D possibly being TRBD2 (6 bases). This CDR3 spans 15 amino acids. V dropped 5 bases and J dropped 1 base, with 12 bases sitting between them. Germline loops: CDR1 SGHAT, CDR2 FQNNGV.

The V gene is TRBV28, the J gene TRBJ1-2; 9 nucleotides align to TRBD1. Germline trimming cut 7 bases from V and 5 bases from J; bases unmatched to any gene: 8. Per the germline V gene, CDR1 is MDHEN and CDR2 is SYDVKM. The CDR3 covers 14 residues. Here the CDR3 reads CASTHGTGIYGYTF. As DNA, the CDR3 is TGTGCCAGCACCCATGGGACAGGGATTTATGGCTACACCTTC.

J is TRBJ2-1 and V is TRBV28; 7 bases are shared with TRBD1. From germline, CDR1 is MDHEN and CDR2 SYDVKM. J lost 4 bases, V lost 3 bases, and 6 bases had no gene match. The CDR3 extends over 15 amino acids. The CDR3 region has the DNA TGTGCCAGCAGTTTCCCGGGACAGCCTTACAATGAGCAGTTCTTC. It codes for CASSFPGQPYNEQFF.

The genes are TRBV28 and TRBJ2-7, with D perhaps matching TRBD2 (5 bases). Germline V gene lookup returns CDR1 MDHEN and CDR2 SYDVKM. Trimming took off 11 bases at V and 1 base at J, with 9 bases between the two ends. This CDR3 contains 11 residues. The CDR3 sequence: CAAEGSYEQYF. The CDR3 DNA follows: TGTGCCGCAGAGGGTTCCTACGAGCAGTACTTC.

The rearrangement joins TRBV28 to TRBJ2-7; the match to TRBD1 covers 10 bases. This CDR3 spans 15 amino acids. CDR1 is MDHEN and CDR2 is SYDVKM in the germline V gene. V lost 5 bases and J lost 7; bases outside the gene matches: 11. CDR3 residues: CASSLRDRGRGEQYF. The DNA of the CDR3 is TGTGCCAGCAGTCTCCGTGACAGGGGGCGAGGGGAGCAGTACTTC.

This rearrangement joins TRBV29-1 to TRBJ1-1; D perhaps matches TRBD1 (5 bases). Germline values: CDR1 SQVTM, CDR2 ANQGSEA. The CDR3 contains 13 residues. The V gene lost 7 bases and the J gene lost 3 bases, with 15 bases spanning the gap. CDR3 DNA: TGCAGCGCCGGACACAAGGTTGACACTGAAGCTTTCTTT. Protein: CSAGHKVDTEAFF.

The V call is TRBV19, the J call TRBJ2-7; 7 bases fit TRBD2. Trimming at V came to 5 bases and at J to 2 bases, leaving 6 bases not matched to a gene. CDR1 LNHDA and CDR2 SQIVND come from the germline V gene (reference sequence). The CDR3 spans 14 residues. In DNA form, the CDR3 reads TGTGCCAGTAGTTCCCGGACTAGTCCCTACGAGCAGTACTTC. Its protein is CASSSRTSPYEQYF.

This rearrangement joins TRBV19 to TRBJ1-1; D unclear. This CDR3 comprises 16 residues. Germline CDR1 is LNHDA and CDR2 is SQIVND (reference sequence). Trimming left V 2 bases short and J 0 bases short, with 13 bases between. The CDR3 protein is CASSISPRPVNTEAFF. CDR3 sequence (DNA): TGTGCCAGTAGTATATCTCCCCGCCCAGTGAACACTGAAGCTTTCTTT.

V and J are TRBV28 and TRBJ2-3, with 9 nucleotides matching TRBD1. The CDR3 is made up of 16 amino acids. After removal of 4 bases from V and 4 bases from J, the junction contained 9 bases not matched to a gene. Germline V gene data show CDR1 as MDHEN and CDR2 as SYDVKM. DNA of the CDR3: TGTGCCAGCAGTTCCCCTCGGGACAGGGCAGCAGATACGCAGTATTTT. This gives the protein CASSSPRDRAADTQYF.

This chain's CDR3 is CASSPRTLSEQFF. CDR3 DNA: TGTGCCAGCTCACCACGAACGCTCAGTGAGCAGTTCTTC. The rearrangement links TRBV18 to TRBJ2-1, with D unresolved. Germline V gene lookup returns CDR1 KGHSH and CDR2 LQKENI. CDR3 size: 13 residues. Between the trimmed V and J ends, which lost 1 base and 9 bases, there was a span of 10 bases.

J is TRBJ2-7 and V is TRBV6-1; 12 bases align to TRBD1. The CDR3 totals 14 residues. Germline assignment: CDR1 MNHNS and CDR2 SASEGT. V gave up 6 bases and J gave up 6 bases; unmatched junction bases: 6. The CDR3 region has the DNA TGTGCCAGCAGGCGGGGACAGGGGGCAAGCGAGCAGTACTTC. This encodes CASRRGQGASEQYF.

This rearrangement joins TRBV19 to TRBJ1-2; 8 bases agree with TRBD1. V lost 7 bases to trimming and J lost 0 bases; unmatched junction nucleotides: 10. CDR1 and CDR2 from the germline V gene are LNHDA and SQIVND (reference sequence). This CDR3 region has 16 residues. CDR3 loop: CASIGGQGTTNYGYTF. The CDR3 region has the DNA TGTGCCAGTATAGGAGGACAGGGAACAACTAACTATGGCTACACCTTC.

A note on this clone: This specimen includes other DNA sequences encoding the same CDR3. The chain combines TRBV28 with TRBJ2-7; D may be TRBD1 (6 bases). This CDR3 has 13 amino acids. V lost 5 bases and J 1 base, leaving 9 bases between the germline ends. Per the germline V gene, CDR1 is MDHEN and CDR2 is SYDVKM. CDR3 sequence (DNA): TGTGCCAGCAGTCTACAGGGATCCTACGAGCAGTACTTC. Protein product: CASSLQGSYEQYF.

In DNA, the CDR3 is TGTGCCAGCAGTACCGATACCACAGGGTTGGTCGATCAGCCCCAGCATTTT. Translated, it gives CASSTDTTGLVDQPQHF. V is TRBV28 and J is TRBJ1-5, with D possibly matching TRBD1 (6 bases). V lost 5 bases and J 5 bases, leaving 22 bases between the germline ends. The germline V gene has CDR1 MDHEN and CDR2 SYDVKM. The CDR3 totals 17 residues.

The chain uses TRBV5-1 and TRBJ2-3; 10 bases line up with TRBD1. The trim removed 4 bases at V and 3 bases at J, leaving 14 bases unmatched. In germline, CDR1 is SGHRS, CDR2 YFSETQ. The CDR3 totals 18 residues. Here the CDR3 DNA reads TGCGCCAGCAGCCCGAAGGGGACAGGGGCCATTTTAACAGATACGCAGTATTTT. Translated: CASSPKGTGAILTDTQYF.

The chain uses TRBV7-9 and TRBJ2-1; TRBD2 matches at 9 bases. The V gene's germline CDR1 is SEHNR and CDR2 FQNEAQ (reference sequence). V was pared by 5 bases and J by 3 bases, with 5 bases of the junction left unmatched. CDR3 length: 15 amino acids. CDR3 region: CASSPGLASYNEQFF. For the CDR3, the DNA is TGTGCCAGCAGCCCCGGACTAGCGAGCTACAATGAGCAGTTCTTC.

The chain carries TRBV10-3 and TRBJ1-2, with D hard to call. Trimming stripped 7 bases from V and 8 bases from J, with 11 bases between. Germline lookup yields CDR1 ENHRY and CDR2 SYGVKD. This CDR3 contains 11 residues. CDR3 sequence (DNA): TGTGCCATCACGGGAGGGCGCGGCTACACCTTC. Protein: CAITGGRGYTF.

The rearrangement joins TRBV7-6 to TRBJ2-7; TRBD2 might be the D (6 bases). This CDR3 region has 14 residues. V lost 3 bases, J lost 5 bases, and 14 bases lay in between. Germline V CDR1 and CDR2: SGHVS, FNYEAQ. CDR3 coding DNA: TGTGCCAGCAGCTTTCGGGGGTCCAACAACGAGCAGTACTTC. Protein: CASSFRGSNNEQYF.